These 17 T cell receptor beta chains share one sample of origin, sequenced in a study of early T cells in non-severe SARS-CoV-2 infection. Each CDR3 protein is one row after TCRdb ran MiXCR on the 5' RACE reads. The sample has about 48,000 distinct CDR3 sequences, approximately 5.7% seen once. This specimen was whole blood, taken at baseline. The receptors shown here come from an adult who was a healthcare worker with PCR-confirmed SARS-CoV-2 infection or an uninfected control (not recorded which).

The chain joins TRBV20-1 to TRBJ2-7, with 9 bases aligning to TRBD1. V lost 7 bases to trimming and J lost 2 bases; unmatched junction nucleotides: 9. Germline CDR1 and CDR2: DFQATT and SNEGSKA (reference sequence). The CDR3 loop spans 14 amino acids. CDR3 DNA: TGCAGTGTCGGACAGGGGACTAACACCTACGAGCAGTACTTC. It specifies CSVGQGTNTYEQYF.

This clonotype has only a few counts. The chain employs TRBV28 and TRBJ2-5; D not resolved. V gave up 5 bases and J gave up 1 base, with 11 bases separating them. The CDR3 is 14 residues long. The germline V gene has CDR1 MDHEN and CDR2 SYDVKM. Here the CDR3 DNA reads TGTGCCAGCAGTGAGGTATCCCTCCAAGAGACCCAGTACTTC. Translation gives CASSEVSLQETQYF.

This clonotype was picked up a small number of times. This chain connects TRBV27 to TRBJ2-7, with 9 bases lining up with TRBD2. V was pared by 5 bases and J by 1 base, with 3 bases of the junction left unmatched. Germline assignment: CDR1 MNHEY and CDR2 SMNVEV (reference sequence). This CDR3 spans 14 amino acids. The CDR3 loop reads CASSRSGSSYEQYF. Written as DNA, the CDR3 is TGTGCCAGCAGTCGTAGCGGGAGTTCCTACGAGCAGTACTTC.

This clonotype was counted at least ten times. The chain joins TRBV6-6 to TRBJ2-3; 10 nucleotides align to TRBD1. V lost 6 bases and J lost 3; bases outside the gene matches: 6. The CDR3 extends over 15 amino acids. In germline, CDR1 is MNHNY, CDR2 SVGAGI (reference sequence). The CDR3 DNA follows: TGTGCCAGCAGGCCGCCGGGACAGGGGACAGATACGCAGTATTTT. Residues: CASRPPGQGTDTQYF.

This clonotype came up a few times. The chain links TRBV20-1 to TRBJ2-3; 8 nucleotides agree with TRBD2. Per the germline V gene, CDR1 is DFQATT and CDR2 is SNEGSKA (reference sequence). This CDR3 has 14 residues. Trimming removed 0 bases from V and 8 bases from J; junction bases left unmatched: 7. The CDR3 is CSARENGRAFTQYF. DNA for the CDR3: TGCAGTGCTAGAGAAAACGGGAGGGCATTTACGCAGTATTTT.

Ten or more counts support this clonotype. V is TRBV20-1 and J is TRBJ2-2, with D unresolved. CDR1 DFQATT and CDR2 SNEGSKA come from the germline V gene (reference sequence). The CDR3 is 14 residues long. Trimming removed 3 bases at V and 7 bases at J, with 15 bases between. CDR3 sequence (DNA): TGCAGTGCTAGTGACCGCCGAGCGAACGGGGAGCTGTTTTTT. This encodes CSASDRRANGELFF.

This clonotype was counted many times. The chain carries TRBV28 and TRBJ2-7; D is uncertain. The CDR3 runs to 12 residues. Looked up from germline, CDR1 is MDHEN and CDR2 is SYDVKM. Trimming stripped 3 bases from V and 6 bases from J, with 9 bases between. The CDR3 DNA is TGTGCCAGCAGTTTTAACCCCTCCGAGCAGTACTTC. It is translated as CASSFNPSEQYF.

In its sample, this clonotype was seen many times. Written as DNA, the CDR3 is TGTGCCAGCAGCCGGGGCCTAGGGACGACGAGGAACAATGAGCAGTTCTTC. This gives the protein CASSRGLGTTRNNEQFF. The rearrangement links TRBV11-2 to TRBJ2-1; possibly TRBD1 or TRBD2 for D (5 bases each). Germline loops: CDR1 SGHAT, CDR2 FQNNGV. The V end lost 5 bases, the J end lost 5 bases, and 22 bases lay between the germline ends. This CDR3 comprises 17 residues.

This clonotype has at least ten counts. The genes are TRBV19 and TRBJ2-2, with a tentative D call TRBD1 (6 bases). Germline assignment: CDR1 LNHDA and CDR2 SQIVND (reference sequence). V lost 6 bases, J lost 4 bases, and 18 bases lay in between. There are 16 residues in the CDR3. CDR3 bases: TGTGCCAGTAGGAGGGGATCAGGGGCCAGCACCGGGGAGCTGTTTTTT. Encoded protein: CASRRGSGASTGELFF.

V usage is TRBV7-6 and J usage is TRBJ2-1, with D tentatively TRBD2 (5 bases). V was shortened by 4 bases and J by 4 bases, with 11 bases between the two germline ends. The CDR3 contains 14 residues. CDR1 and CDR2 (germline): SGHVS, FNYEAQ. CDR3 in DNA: TGTGCCAGCAGCTCCCGGACTGGGTACAATGAGCAGTTCTTC. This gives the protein CASSSRTGYNEQFF.

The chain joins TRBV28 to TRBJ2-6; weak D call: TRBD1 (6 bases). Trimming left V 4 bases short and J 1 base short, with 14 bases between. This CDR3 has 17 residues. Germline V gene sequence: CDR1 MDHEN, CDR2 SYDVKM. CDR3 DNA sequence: TGTGCCAGCAGTTCCCAGGGGATGGGGTCTGGGGCCAACGTCCTGACTTTC. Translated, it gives CASSSQGMGSGANVLTF.

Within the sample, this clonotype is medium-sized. The CDR3 region is CSVEVGLTQYF. CDR3 sequence (DNA): TGCAGCGTTGAAGTAGGGTTGACCCAGTACTTC. This chain uses TRBV29-1 with TRBJ2-5, with unresolved D. Germline assignment: CDR1 SQVTM and CDR2 ANQGSEA. There are 11 residues in the CDR3. V gave up 1 base and J gave up 7 bases, with 7 bases separating them.

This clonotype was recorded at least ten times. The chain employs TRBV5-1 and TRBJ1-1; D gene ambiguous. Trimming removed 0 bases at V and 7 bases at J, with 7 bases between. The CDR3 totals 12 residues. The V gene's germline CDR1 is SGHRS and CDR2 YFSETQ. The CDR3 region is CASSLDLHEAFF. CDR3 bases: TGCGCCAGCAGCTTGGACTTGCATGAAGCTTTCTTT. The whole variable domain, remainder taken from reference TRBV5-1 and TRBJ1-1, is KAGVTQTPRYLIKTRGQQVTLSCSPISGHRSVSWYQQTPGQGLQFLFEYFSETQRNKGNFPGRFSGRQFSNSRSEMNVSTLELGDSALYLCASSLDLHEAFFGQGTRLTVV.

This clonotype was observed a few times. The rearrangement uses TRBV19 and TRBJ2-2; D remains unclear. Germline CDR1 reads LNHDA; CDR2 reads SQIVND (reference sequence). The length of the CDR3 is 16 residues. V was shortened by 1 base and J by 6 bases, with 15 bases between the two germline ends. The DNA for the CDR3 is TGTGCCAGTAGTATAGGCTCGCAGGTGTTAGCCGGGGAGCTGTTTTTT. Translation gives CASSIGSQVLAGELFF.

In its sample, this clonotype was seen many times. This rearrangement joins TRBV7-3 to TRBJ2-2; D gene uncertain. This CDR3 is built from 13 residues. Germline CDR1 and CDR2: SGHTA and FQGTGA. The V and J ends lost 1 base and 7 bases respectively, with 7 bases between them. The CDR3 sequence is CASSLKAGGELFF. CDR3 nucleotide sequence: TGTGCCAGCAGCTTAAAAGCCGGCGGGGAGCTGTTTTTT.

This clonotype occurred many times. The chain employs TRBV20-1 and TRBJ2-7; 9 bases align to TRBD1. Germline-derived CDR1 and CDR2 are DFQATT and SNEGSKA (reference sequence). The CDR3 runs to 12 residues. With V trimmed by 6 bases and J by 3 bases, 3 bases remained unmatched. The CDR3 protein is CSAPTGGYEQYF. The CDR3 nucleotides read TGCAGTGCCCCGACAGGGGGCTACGAGCAGTACTTC.

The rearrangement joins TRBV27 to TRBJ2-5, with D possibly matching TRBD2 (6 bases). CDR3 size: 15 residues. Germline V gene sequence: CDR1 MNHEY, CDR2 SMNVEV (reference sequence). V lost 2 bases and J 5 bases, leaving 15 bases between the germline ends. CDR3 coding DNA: TGTGCCAGCAGTTTAAGCGTGGCAGGGAGGGAGACCCAGTACTTC. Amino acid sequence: CASSLSVAGRETQYF.